This record covers a single T cell receptor beta chain. Primers included in the PCR were 60 Vbeta and 13 Jbeta primers. Assay used: immunoSEQ multiplex PCR; TCRdb lists only in-frame clones, some missing. The sample yields 150,000 to 200,000 clones, around 80% seen once. These data belong to a study of cytomegalovirus exposure and HLA in healthy donors. This CDR3 has 14 residues. Per germline, CDR1 SGHRS and CDR2 YFSETQ. Unmatched junction bases numbered 1, after V lost 3 bases and J lost 3 bases. Material for sequencing was PBMCs. The chain carries TRBV5-1 and TRBJ2-7; 12 bases agree with TRBD2. This receptor was identified in a woman between 25 and 40 years old in good health and CMV-seronegative. The CDR3 loop is CASSWTSGDYEQYF. Written as DNA, the CDR3 is TGCGCCAGCAGCTGGACTAGCGGGGACTACGAGCAGTACTTC.